This T cell receptor (beta chain) was captured by sequencing in a study of cytomegalovirus exposure and HLA in healthy donors. Study at large: Sequencing of about 200 million T cells in an earlier analysis found around 120 million unique TCR beta sequences. Whole-study findings and limits: HLA allele associations emerged for 16,951 TCR beta sequences in a later analysis, at 0.05 false discovery rate.

A note on this clone: Its antigen is still unknown.

From germline, CDR1 is LNHDA and CDR2 SQIVND (reference sequence). V lost 5 bases to trimming and J lost 0 bases, with 20 bases between them. The CDR3 totals 18 residues. Use of 60 Vbeta and 13 Jbeta primers characterized the PCR. The method was immunoSEQ multiplex PCR; TCRdb's version includes in-frame clones alone and lacks a portion of them. The sample records 150,000 to 200,000 clones, around four fifths being singletons. The sequence derives from a female donor in good health and CMV-seronegative. Sequencing input: PBMCs. V usage is TRBV19 and J usage is TRBJ1-3; D is ambiguous. CDR3: CASSYGPLTRSSGNTIYF. As DNA, the CDR3 is TGTGCCAGTAGTTACGGTCCCCTCACGCGGTCCTCTGGAAACACCATATATTTT.